The 16 T cell receptor beta chains below come from one sample, sequenced in a study of blood T cell repertoires in COVID-19. The protocol was immunoSEQ multiplex PCR, while the TCRdb copy is restricted to in-frame clones and leaves out a portion. The data show under 200,000 clones, 84% seen once. The specimen was PBMCs or T cells enriched from blood (not recorded which). These receptors were collected from a man in his fifties who had recovered from COVID-19.

The J gene is TRBJ1-2, the V gene TRBV4-1; 7 bases map to TRBD1. From germline, CDR1 is MGHRA and CDR2 YSYEKL. This CDR3 spans 14 amino acids. With 6 bases clipped from V and 1 base from J, the junction kept 5 bases outside the gene matches. Written as DNA, the CDR3 is TGCGCCAGCAGAAGGGGGCTAGGTAACTATGGCTACACCTTC. Protein sequence: CASRRGLGNYGYTF.

The chain carries TRBV9 and TRBJ1-3, with 8 bases lining up with TRBD1. Per the germline V gene, CDR1 is SGDLS and CDR2 is YYNGEE. The CDR3 runs 15 residues. V shed 4 bases and J 0 bases; nucleotides not matched to a gene: 3. CDR3 loop: CASSIGQGSGNTIYF. The CDR3 DNA follows: TGTGCCAGCAGCATCGGACAGGGCTCTGGAAACACCATATATTTT.

The CDR3 nucleotides read TGTGCCAGCAGCTTAGATCAGGAAGGCTCCTACGAGCAGTACTTC. Residues: CASSLDQEGSYEQYF. This rearrangement joins TRBV7-9 to TRBJ2-7; no clear D. V lost 1 base to trimming and J lost 0 bases, with 10 bases between them. The CDR3 length is 15 residues. Germline V gives CDR1 SEHNR, CDR2 FQNEAQ (reference sequence).

The chain uses TRBV11-2 and TRBJ1-4; TRBD1 matches at 12 bases. The CDR3 is made up of 19 amino acids. Trimming removed 5 bases from V and 3 bases from J; junction bases left unmatched: 13. The germline V gene has CDR1 SGHAT and CDR2 FQNNGV. CDR3 amino acids: CASSGKRDRGRTANEKLFF. Here the CDR3 DNA reads TGTGCCAGCAGCGGGAAACGGGACAGGGGGCGCACGGCTAATGAAAAACTGTTTTTT. Together with reference TRBV11-2 and TRBJ1-4, the CDR3 gives the full variable domain: EAGVAQSPRYKIIEKRQSVAFWCNPISGHATLYWYQQILGQGPKLLIQFQNNGVVDDSQLPKDRFSAERLKGVDSTLKIQPAKLEDSAVYLCASSGKRDRGRTANEKLFFGSGTQLSVL.

The CDR3 bases are TGTGCCAGCAGCTTGGGACAGGGTCGGTCACCCCTCCACTTT. This sequence encodes CASSLGQGRSPLHF. The genes are TRBV5-6 and TRBJ1-6; TRBD1 matches at 7 bases. V lost 0 bases to trimming and J lost 10 bases; unmatched junction nucleotides: 4. This CDR3 comprises 14 residues. Germline CDR1 SGHDT, CDR2 YYEEEE.

The sample holds a few counts of this clone. CDR3 in amino acids: CASSGRLAGVQGANVLTF. CDR3 nucleotide sequence: TGTGCCAGCAGCGGCCGACTAGCGGGGGTTCAGGGGGCCAACGTCCTGACTTTC. The chain employs TRBV11-2 and TRBJ2-6, with 12 nucleotides matching TRBD2. Germline-derived CDR1 and CDR2 are SGHAT and FQNNGV. The CDR3 runs to 18 residues. With 5 bases clipped from V and 4 bases from J, the junction kept 9 bases outside the gene matches.

This sequence joins TRBV6-5 and TRBJ1-6; D gene unclear. From germline, CDR1 is MNHEY and CDR2 SVGAGI. Trimming shortened V by 0 bases and J by 1 base, and 7 bases separated the two germline ends. The CDR3 has 16 residues. The CDR3 sequence is CASSYSRGSYNSPLHF. In DNA form, the CDR3 reads TGTGCCAGCAGTTACTCACGGGGTTCCTATAATTCACCCCTCCACTTT.

V gene TRBV5-1 combines with J gene TRBJ1-1; 7 bases fit TRBD1. The CDR3 is 13 residues long. CDR1 SGHRS and CDR2 YFSETQ come from the germline V gene. V gave up 3 bases and J gave up 4 bases; unmatched junction bases: 3. DNA for the CDR3: TGCGCCAGCAGCTCGGACAGGTTCACTGAAGCTTTCTTT. This translates into CASSSDRFTEAFF.

The rearrangement joins TRBV19 to TRBJ1-1, with TRBD1 as a possible D gene (5 bases). CDR3 length: 18 residues. Germline CDR1 is LNHDA and CDR2 is SQIVND (reference sequence). V shed 1 base and J shed 2 bases, with 20 bases lying between them. CDR3 DNA: TGTGCCAGTAGTATAGGGGCCGGGGGACGGGTGCCTAACACTGAAGCTTTCTTT. Amino acid sequence: CASSIGAGGRVPNTEAFF. Supplemented by reference TRBV19 and TRBJ1-1, the full variable domain reads DGGITQSPKYLFRKEGQNVTLSCEQNLNHDAMYWYRQDPGQGLRLIYYSQIVNDFQKGDIAEGYSVSREKKESFPLTVTSAQKNPTAFYLCASSIGAGGRVPNTEAFFGQGTRLTVV.

V gene TRBV7-2 combines with J gene TRBJ1-1, with a weak D call TRBD1 (5 bases). The CDR3 sequence is 15 residues long. V was cut by 5 bases and J by 4 bases, with 17 bases left in between. Looked up from germline, CDR1 is SGHTA and CDR2 is FQGNSA. CDR3 residues: CASSPRSRQSTEAFF. CDR3 DNA sequence: TGTGCCAGCAGCCCGCGTTCGAGACAGTCCACTGAAGCTTTCTTT. The full variable domain, with the rest looked up from reference TRBV7-2 and TRBJ1-1, is GAGVSQSPSNKVTEKGKDVELRCDPISGHTALYWYRQSLGQGLEFLIYFQGNSAPDKSGLPSDRFSAERTGGSVSTLTIQRTQQEDSAVYLCASSPRSRQSTEAFFGQGTRLTVV.

This chain connects TRBV10-3 to TRBJ1-1, with D possibly TRBD1 on 5 matching bases. This CDR3 comprises 15 residues. The ends were cut back, 0 bases at V and 5 bases at J, with 13 bases in the middle. CDR1 is ENHRY and CDR2 is SYGVKD in the germline V gene. The CDR3 reads CAISESGRAKTEAFF. CDR3 nucleotide sequence: TGTGCCATCAGTGAGTCCGGCAGGGCCAAGACTGAAGCTTTCTTT.

This clone was picked up one time. This chain uses TRBV7-3 with TRBJ2-1; 7 positions match TRBD1. J was trimmed by 9 bases and V by 5 bases; bases with no gene match: 4. Germline V gene lookup returns CDR1 SGHTA and CDR2 FQGTGA. This CDR3 is 12 amino acids long. The CDR3 DNA sequence: TGTGCCAGCAGCAGGACAGGTCGTGAGCAGTTCTTC. Protein product: CASSRTGREQFF.

V and J are TRBV28 and TRBJ1-3; D gene uncertain. V was cut by 3 bases and J by 0 bases, with 12 bases left in between. This CDR3 is built from 16 residues. In germline, CDR1 is MDHEN, CDR2 SYDVKM. Here the CDR3 reads CASSFHARASGNTIYF. In nucleotides, the CDR3 is TGTGCCAGCAGTTTTCATGCACGCGCCTCTGGAAACACCATATATTTT. The variable domain in full, completed from reference TRBV28 and TRBJ1-3, reads DVKVTQSSRYLVKRTGEKVFLECVQDMDHENMFWYRQDPGLGLRLIYFSYDVKMKEKGDIPEGYSVSREKKERFSLILESASTNQTSMYLCASSFHARASGNTIYFGEGSWLTVV.

Note on this clone: This sample also contains other DNA sequences that code for the same CDR3. This chain links TRBV3-1 (or the pseudogene TRBV3-2) with TRBJ1-1, with TRBD1 matching over 7 bases. Germline V gene sequence: CDR1 LGHDT, CDR2 YNNKEL (reference sequence). The trim removed 2 bases at V and 4 bases at J, leaving 1 base unmatched. The CDR3 loop spans 13 amino acids. In DNA form, the CDR3 reads TGTGCCAGCAGCCAACAGGGGGGCACTGAAGCTTTCTTT. Its protein is CASSQQGGTEAFF.

This clone was observed a single time. The chain links TRBV2 to TRBJ1-2, with TRBD1 matching over 8 bases. The junction had 3 bases not matched to a gene; V was cut back by 5 bases and J by 4 bases. The germline gives CDR1 SNHLY, CDR2 FYNNEI. This CDR3 spans 13 amino acids. CDR3 coding DNA: TGTGCCAGCAGTTTTCAGGGGGCCTATGGCTACACCTTC. This translates into CASSFQGAYGYTF.

V and J are TRBV9 and TRBJ2-1; 7 positions match TRBD2. The V segment lost 3 bases and the J segment 9 bases; nucleotides outside the gene matches: 15. The CDR3 has 16 residues. Germline V CDR1 and CDR2: SGDLS, YYNGEE. CDR3 residues: CASSAPLLSGVTEQFF. The CDR3 DNA sequence: TGTGCCAGCAGCGCGCCCCTGCTGAGCGGGGTCACTGAGCAGTTCTTC.